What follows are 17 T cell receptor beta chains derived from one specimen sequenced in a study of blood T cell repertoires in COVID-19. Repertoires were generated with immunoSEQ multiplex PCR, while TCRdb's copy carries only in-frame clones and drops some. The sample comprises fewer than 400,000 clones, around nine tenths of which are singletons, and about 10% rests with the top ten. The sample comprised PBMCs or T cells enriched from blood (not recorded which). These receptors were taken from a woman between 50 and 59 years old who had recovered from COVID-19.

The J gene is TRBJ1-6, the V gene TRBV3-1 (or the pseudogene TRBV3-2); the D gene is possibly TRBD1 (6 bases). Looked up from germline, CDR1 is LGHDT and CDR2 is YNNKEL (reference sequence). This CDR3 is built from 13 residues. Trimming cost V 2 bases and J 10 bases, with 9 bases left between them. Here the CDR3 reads CASSQIGQSPLHF. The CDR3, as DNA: TGTGCCAGCAGCCAAATCGGACAGTCACCCCTCCACTTT.

The CDR3 DNA sequence: TGTGCCAGCAGCTCTTATCAGGGGTTCACAGATACGCAGTATTTT. This sequence encodes CASSSYQGFTDTQYF. The chain recombines TRBV11-1 with TRBJ2-3; tentative D call: TRBD1 (6 bases). The CDR3 spans 15 residues. V gave up 4 bases and J gave up 2 bases, with 13 bases separating them. The germline V gene has CDR1 SGHAT and CDR2 FQDESV (reference sequence).

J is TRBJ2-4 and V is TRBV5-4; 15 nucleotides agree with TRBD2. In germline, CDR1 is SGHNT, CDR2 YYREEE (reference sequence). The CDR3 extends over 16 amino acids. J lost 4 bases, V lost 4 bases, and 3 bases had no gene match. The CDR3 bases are TGTGCCAGCAGCCCCGGGACTAGCGGGGGGAAAAACATTCAGTACTTC. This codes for CASSPGTSGGKNIQYF.

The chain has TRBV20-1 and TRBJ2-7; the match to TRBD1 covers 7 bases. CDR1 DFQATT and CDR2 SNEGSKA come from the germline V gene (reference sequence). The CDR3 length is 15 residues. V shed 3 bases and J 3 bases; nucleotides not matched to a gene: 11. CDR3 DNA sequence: TGCAGTGCTAGTGGGTCCCGGGACAGCGACTACGAGCAGTACTTC. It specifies CSASGSRDSDYEQYF.

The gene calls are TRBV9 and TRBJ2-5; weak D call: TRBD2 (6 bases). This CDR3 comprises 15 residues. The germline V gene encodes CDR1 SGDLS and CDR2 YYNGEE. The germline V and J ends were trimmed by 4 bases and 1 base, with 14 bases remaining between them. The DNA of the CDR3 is TGTGCCAGCAGCCGCCTGGGCGGGGTCCAAGAGACCCAGTACTTC. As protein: CASSRLGGVQETQYF.

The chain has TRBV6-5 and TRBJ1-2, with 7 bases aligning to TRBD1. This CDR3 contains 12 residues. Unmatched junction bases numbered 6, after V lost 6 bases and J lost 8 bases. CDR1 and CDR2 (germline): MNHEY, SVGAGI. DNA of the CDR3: TGTGCCAGCAGGCGGACAGGATCCGGCTACACCTTC. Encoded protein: CASRRTGSGYTF.

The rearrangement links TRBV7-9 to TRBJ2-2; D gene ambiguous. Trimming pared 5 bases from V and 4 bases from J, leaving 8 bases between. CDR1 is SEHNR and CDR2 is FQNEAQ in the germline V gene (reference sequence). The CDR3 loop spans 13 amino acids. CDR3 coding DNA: TGTGCCAGCAGCCGAGGCATCACCGGGGAGCTGTTTTTT. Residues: CASSRGITGELFF.

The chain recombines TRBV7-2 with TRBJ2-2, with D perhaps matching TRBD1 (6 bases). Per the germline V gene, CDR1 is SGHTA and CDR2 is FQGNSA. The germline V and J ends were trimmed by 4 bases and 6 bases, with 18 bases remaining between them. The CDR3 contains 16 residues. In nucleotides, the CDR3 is TGTGCCAGCAGCTCATCCGGGACAAGGTTGTCCGGGGAGCTGTTTTTT. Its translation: CASSSSGTRLSGELFF.

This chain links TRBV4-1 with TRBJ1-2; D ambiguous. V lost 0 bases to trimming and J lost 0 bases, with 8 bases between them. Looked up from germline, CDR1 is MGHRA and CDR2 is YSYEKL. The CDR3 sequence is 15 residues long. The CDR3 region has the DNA TGCGCCAGCAGCCAAGATTATCCAGCTAACTATGGCTACACCTTC. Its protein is CASSQDYPANYGYTF.

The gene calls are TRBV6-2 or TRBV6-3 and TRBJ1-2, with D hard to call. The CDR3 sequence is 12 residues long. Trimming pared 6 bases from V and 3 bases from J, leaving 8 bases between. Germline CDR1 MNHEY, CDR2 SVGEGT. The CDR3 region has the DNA TGTGCCAGCAGCATGTCGGACTATGGCTACACCTTC. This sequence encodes CASSMSDYGYTF.

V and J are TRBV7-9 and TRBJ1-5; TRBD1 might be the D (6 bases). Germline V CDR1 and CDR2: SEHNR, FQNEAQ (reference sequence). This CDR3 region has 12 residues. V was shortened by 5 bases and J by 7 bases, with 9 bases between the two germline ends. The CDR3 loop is CASSRGGQPQHF. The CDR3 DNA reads TGTGCCAGCAGCCGAGGGGGACAGCCCCAGCATTTT.

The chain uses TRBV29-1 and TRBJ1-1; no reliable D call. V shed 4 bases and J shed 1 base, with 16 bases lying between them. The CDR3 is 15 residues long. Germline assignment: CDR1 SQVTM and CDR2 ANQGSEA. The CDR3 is CSVGPLLLGNTEAFF. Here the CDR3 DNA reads TGCAGCGTTGGTCCGTTGTTGCTCGGGAACACTGAAGCTTTCTTT.

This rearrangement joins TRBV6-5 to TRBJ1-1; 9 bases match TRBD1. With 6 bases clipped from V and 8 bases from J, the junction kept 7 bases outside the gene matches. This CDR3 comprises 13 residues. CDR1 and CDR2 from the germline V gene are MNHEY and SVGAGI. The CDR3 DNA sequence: TGTGCCAGCAGGCGGGACAGGGTGGAAGAAGCTTTCTTT. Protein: CASRRDRVEEAFF.

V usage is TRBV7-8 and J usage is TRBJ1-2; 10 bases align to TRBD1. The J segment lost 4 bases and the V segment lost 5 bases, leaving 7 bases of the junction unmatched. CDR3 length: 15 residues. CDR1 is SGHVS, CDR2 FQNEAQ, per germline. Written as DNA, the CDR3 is TGTGCCAGCAGCGCTGGGACAGGGGCTGGCTATGGCTACACCTTC. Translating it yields CASSAGTGAGYGYTF.

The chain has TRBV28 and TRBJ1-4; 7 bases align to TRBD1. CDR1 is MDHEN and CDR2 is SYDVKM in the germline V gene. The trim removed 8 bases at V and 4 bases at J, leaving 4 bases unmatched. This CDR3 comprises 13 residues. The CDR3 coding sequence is TGTGCCAGCCGGGACAGACGTAATGAAAAACTGTTTTTT. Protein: CASRDRRNEKLFF. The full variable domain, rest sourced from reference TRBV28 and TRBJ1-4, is DVKVTQSSRYLVKRTGEKVFLECVQDMDHENMFWYRQDPGLGLRLIYFSYDVKMKEKGDIPEGYSVSREKKERFSLILESASTNQTSMYLCASRDRRNEKLFFGSGTQLSVL.

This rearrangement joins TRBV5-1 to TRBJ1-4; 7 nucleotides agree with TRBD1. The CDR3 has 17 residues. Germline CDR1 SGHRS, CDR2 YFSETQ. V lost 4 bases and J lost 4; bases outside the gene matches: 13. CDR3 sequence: CASSKGQDDPFNEKLFF. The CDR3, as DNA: TGCGCCAGCAGCAAAGGACAGGACGACCCCTTTAATGAAAAACTGTTTTTT.

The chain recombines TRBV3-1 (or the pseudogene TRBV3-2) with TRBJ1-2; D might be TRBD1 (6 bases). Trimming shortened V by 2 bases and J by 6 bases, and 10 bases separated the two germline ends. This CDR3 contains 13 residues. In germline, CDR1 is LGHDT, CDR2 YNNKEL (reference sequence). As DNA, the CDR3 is TGTGCCAGCAGCCAACCCAGGGGTGATGGCTACACCTTC. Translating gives CASSQPRGDGYTF.